This T cell receptor beta chain emerged from a study of blood T cell repertoires in COVID-19. Across the study: The United States, Italy and Spain provided the acute and convalescent COVID-19 samples. PBMCs, B-cell-depleted T cells, or T cells provided the cDNA or gDNA that made up the material.

Germline assignment: CDR1 MDHEN and CDR2 SYDVKM. Trimming removed 3 bases from V and 3 bases from J, with 15 bases in between. The CDR3 has 17 residues. The method was immunoSEQ multiplex PCR; TCRdb's version includes in-frame clones alone and lacks a portion of them. The sample records fewer than 400,000 clones, about nine tenths being singletons. The rearrangement uses TRBV28 and TRBJ1-6; a possible D gene is TRBD1 (6 bases). This TCR was sampled from a woman under 40 with COVID-19, enrolled during active disease. The sequencing input was peripheral blood. CDR3 DNA sequence: TGTGCCAGCAGTTTTGGCTCTACAGGGTACTATAATTCACCCCTCCACTTT. The encoded protein is CASSFGSTGYYNSPLHF.